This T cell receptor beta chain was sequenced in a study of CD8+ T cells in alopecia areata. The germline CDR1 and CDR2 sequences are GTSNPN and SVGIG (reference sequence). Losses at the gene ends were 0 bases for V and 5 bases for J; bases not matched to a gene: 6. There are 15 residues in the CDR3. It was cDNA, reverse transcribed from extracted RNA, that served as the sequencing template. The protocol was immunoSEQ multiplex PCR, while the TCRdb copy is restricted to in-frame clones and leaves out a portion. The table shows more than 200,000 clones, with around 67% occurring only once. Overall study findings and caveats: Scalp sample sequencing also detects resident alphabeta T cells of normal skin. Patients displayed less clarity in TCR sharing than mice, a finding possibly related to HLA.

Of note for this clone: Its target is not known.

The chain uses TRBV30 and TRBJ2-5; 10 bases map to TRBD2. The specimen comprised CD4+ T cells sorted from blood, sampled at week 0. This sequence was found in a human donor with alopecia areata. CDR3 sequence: CAWSVLAGGRETQYF. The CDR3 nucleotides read TGTGCCTGGAGTGTTTTAGCGGGGGGTAGGGAGACCCAGTACTTC.